This T cell receptor (beta chain) was profiled in a study of T cells in Graves' hyperthyroidism and ophthalmopathy. The germline CDR1 and CDR2 sequences are MNHGY and SVAAGI. Trimming shortened V by 3 bases and J by 3 bases, and 8 bases separated the two germline ends. The CDR3 consists of 13 residues. A patient was excluded if there was uncontrolled infection, other autoimmune disease, pregnancy or lactation. In this sample, this clonotype turned up a few times. TCR beta CDR3 regions were amplified from RNA. The TCR CDR3 was amplified in a first-round RT-PCR using the HTBI primer set. TCRdb analysed the multiplex PCR reads with MiXCR anew, one entry per CDR3 protein. The profile covers 500,000 to 750,000 distinct CDR3 sequences, with around 16% appearing a single time and approximately 7% taken by the ten largest.

The chain couples TRBV6-9 to TRBJ1-1; tentative D call: TRBD1 (5 bases). The sample consisted of blood. The receptor was derived from a woman in her twenties or thirties with Graves' hyperthyroidism. The CDR3 is CASSYREDTEAFF. CDR3 in DNA: TGTGCCAGCAGTTACAGGGAAGACACTGAAGCTTTCTTT.